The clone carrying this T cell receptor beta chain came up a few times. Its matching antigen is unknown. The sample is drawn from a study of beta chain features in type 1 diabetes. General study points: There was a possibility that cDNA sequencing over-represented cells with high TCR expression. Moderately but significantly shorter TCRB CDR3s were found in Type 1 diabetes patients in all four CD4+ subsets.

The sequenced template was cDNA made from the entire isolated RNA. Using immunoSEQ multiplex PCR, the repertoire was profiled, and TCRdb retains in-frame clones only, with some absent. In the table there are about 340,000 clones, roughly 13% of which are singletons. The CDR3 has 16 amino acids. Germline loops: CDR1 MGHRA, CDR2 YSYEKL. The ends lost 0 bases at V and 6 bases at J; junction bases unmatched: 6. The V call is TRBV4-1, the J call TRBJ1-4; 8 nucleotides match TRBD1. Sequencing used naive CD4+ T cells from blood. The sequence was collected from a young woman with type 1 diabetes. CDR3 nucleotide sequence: TGCGCCAGCAGCCAAGATTGGGGACAGGCCTATGAAAAACTGTTTTTT. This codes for CASSQDWGQAYEKLFF.